Presented here are 30 T cell receptor beta chains from one specimen sequenced in a study of blood T cell repertoires in COVID-19. The data were produced by immunoSEQ multiplex PCR, yet TCRdb's version contains in-frame clones alone and is incomplete. The sample lists some 160,000 clones; more than 75% were seen once. What was sequenced was peripheral blood. These receptors originate from a man aged 18 to 29 with COVID-19, enrolled during active disease.

The gene calls are TRBV5-6 and TRBJ1-3; D is unresolved. This CDR3 has 14 residues. CDR1 is SGHDT, CDR2 YYEEEE, per germline. The V and J ends lost 4 bases and 1 base respectively, with 9 bases between them. CDR3 region: CASSTYYSGNTIYF. The CDR3 DNA reads as TGTGCCAGCAGCACGTACTATTCTGGAAACACCATATATTTT.

This clone came up once. The chain is built from TRBV19 and TRBJ2-5; maybe TRBD1 (5 bases). This CDR3 contains 12 residues. Trimming shortened V by 6 bases and J by 5 bases, and 10 bases separated the two germline ends. Germline assignment: CDR1 LNHDA and CDR2 SQIVND (reference sequence). CDR3 sequence (DNA): TGTGCCAGTAGCATCTCAGGGGAGACCCAGTACTTC. It specifies CASSISGETQYF.

This sequence joins TRBV7-9 and TRBJ1-2, with a tentative D call TRBD1 (5 bases). The CDR3 has 14 amino acids. Trimming removed 5 bases from V and 4 bases from J, with 14 bases in between. CDR1 SEHNR and CDR2 FQNEAQ come from the germline V gene (reference sequence). CDR3 in amino acids: CASSLAGHTYGYTF. In DNA form, the CDR3 reads TGTGCCAGCAGCCTGGCGGGGCATACCTATGGCTACACCTTC.

This chain joins TRBV5-6 and TRBJ1-2, with no clear D. The germline V gene has CDR1 SGHDT and CDR2 YYEEEE. This CDR3 region has 15 residues. V dropped 1 base and J dropped 6 bases, with 16 bases sitting between them. CDR3: CASSLLVNRYDGYTF. CDR3 nucleotide sequence: TGTGCCAGCAGCTTGCTTGTCAACCGCTACGATGGCTACACCTTC.

The CDR3 coding sequence is TGTGCCAGCAGCTCGACAGGGATGCGCAATCAGCCCCAGCATTTT. Translated, it gives CASSSTGMRNQPQHF. The rearrangement uses TRBV7-2 and TRBJ1-5; 7 bases are shared with TRBD1. The V and J ends lost 4 bases and 2 bases, in that order; junction bases with no gene match: 5. The CDR3 covers 15 residues. Per germline, CDR1 SGHTA and CDR2 FQGNSA.

This clone was found many times. This chain links TRBV7-9 with TRBJ2-3; 10 bases agree with TRBD1. The germline CDR1 and CDR2 sequences are SEHNR and FQNEAQ (reference sequence). V lost 2 bases and J lost 6; bases outside the gene matches: 5. The CDR3 sequence is 15 residues long. The CDR3 DNA sequence: TGTGCCAGCAGCTTAAGACAGGGGGCCGTGGATACGCAGTATTTT. This translates into CASSLRQGAVDTQYF.

V usage is TRBV2 and J usage is TRBJ2-1; 8 positions match TRBD2. The CDR3 runs 16 residues. Germline CDR1 SNHLY, CDR2 FYNNEI. With V trimmed by 3 bases and J by 9 bases, 13 bases remained unmatched. CDR3 nucleotides: TGTGCCAGCAGTGAGAACCCGGGACTAGGTGTTAGTGAGCAGTTCTTC. It specifies CASSENPGLGVSEQFF.

CDR3 sequence: CASSLGLQPQHF. The DNA for the CDR3 is TGTGCCAGCAGCTTGGGTCTTCAGCCCCAGCATTTT. This chain uses TRBV5-6 with TRBJ1-5, with no clear D. The CDR3 covers 12 residues. Deletions cut 0 bases from V and 6 bases from J, with 4 bases between. CDR1 and CDR2 (germline): SGHDT, YYEEEE.

This clone was found once. The J gene is TRBJ2-7, the V gene TRBV2, with 8 bases lining up with TRBD1. Germline assignment: CDR1 SNHLY and CDR2 FYNNEI. The trim removed 6 bases at V and 6 bases at J, leaving 10 bases unmatched. The CDR3 has 14 amino acids. The CDR3 loop reads CASSQQGGPREQYF. The DNA for the CDR3 is TGTGCCAGCAGCCAACAGGGGGGACCTCGCGAGCAGTACTTC. The full variable domain, completed using reference TRBV2 and TRBJ2-7, is EPEVTQTPSHQVTQMGQEVILRCVPISNHLYFYWYRQILGQKVEFLVSFYNNEISEKSEIFDDQFSVERPDGSNFTLKIRSTKLEDSAMYFCASSQQGGPREQYFGPGTRLTVT.

The chain combines TRBV5-1 with TRBJ1-3; 7 nucleotides line up with TRBD1. CDR3 length: 14 amino acids. V was pared by 4 bases and J by 7 bases, with 8 bases of the junction left unmatched. Germline-derived CDR1 and CDR2 are SGHRS and YFSETQ. CDR3 protein: CASSATGSTNTIYF. DNA of the CDR3: TGCGCCAGCAGCGCGACAGGGAGTACCAACACCATATATTTT.

The chain links TRBV28 to TRBJ2-3; D call uncertain. Germline lookup yields CDR1 MDHEN and CDR2 SYDVKM. The CDR3 is 14 residues long. The V end lost 3 bases, the J end lost 1 base, and 8 bases lay between the germline ends. In DNA form, the CDR3 reads TGTGCCAGCAGTTTCCCCTCGGGCACAGATACGCAGTATTTT. Translation: CASSFPSGTDTQYF.

This chain links TRBV19 with TRBJ2-1, with no clear D. Trimming left V 1 base short and J 9 bases short, with 10 bases between. CDR1 LNHDA and CDR2 SQIVND come from the germline V gene (reference sequence). The CDR3 extends over 13 amino acids. The CDR3 region has the DNA TGTGCCAGTAGTATAGGTCCGGTTGCTGAGCAGTTCTTC. Its protein is CASSIGPVAEQFF.

The rearrangement uses TRBV6-5 and TRBJ1-2; 8 nucleotides match TRBD1. The CDR3 extends over 14 amino acids. The germline V gene encodes CDR1 MNHEY and CDR2 SVGAGI. The J segment lost 5 bases and the V segment lost 6 bases, leaving 8 bases of the junction unmatched. The CDR3 protein is CASSHIQGGYGYTF. In DNA form, the CDR3 reads TGTGCCAGCAGCCACATACAGGGGGGATATGGCTACACCTTC.

The chain has TRBV3-1 (or the pseudogene TRBV3-2) and TRBJ2-6, with TRBD2 identical over 12 bases. The ends lost 8 bases at V and 4 bases at J; junction bases unmatched: 24. Germline values: CDR1 LGHDT, CDR2 YNNKEL (reference sequence). The CDR3 totals 22 residues. CDR3 residues: CASPVPGASGRDHLCGANVLTF. In DNA form, the CDR3 reads TGTGCCAGCCCGGTCCCGGGGGCTAGCGGGAGGGATCATCTTTGCGGGGCCAACGTCCTGACTTTC.

The chain employs TRBV7-2 and TRBJ2-3; D is uncertain. The CDR3 length is 13 residues. Germline V gene data show CDR1 as SGHTA and CDR2 as FQGNSA. V lost 3 bases to trimming and J lost 2 bases, with 6 bases between them. The DNA of the CDR3 is TGTGCCAGCAGCTTGACTTACACAGATACGCAGTATTTT. This gives the protein CASSLTYTDTQYF. The full variable domain, in which reference TRBV7-2 and TRBJ2-3 provide the parts outside the CDR3, is GAGVSQSPSNKVTEKGKDVELRCDPISGHTALYWYRQSLGQGLEFLIYFQGNSAPDKSGLPSDRFSAERTGGSVSTLTIQRTQQEDSAVYLCASSLTYTDTQYFGPGTRLTVL.

The chain uses TRBV30 and TRBJ2-3, with 12 positions matching TRBD2. The CDR3 spans 15 residues. Per the germline V gene, CDR1 is GTSNPN and CDR2 is SVGIG (reference sequence). V lost 5 bases and J lost 6; bases outside the gene matches: 9. The DNA of the CDR3 is TGTGCCTGGGGAAGACTAGCGGGGGAGGGGGATACGCAGTATTTT. It encodes CAWGRLAGEGDTQYF.

The chain joins TRBV6-5 to TRBJ1-3; D is ambiguous. V was pared by 2 bases and J by 4 bases, with 6 bases between. Germline-derived CDR1 and CDR2 are MNHEY and SVGAGI. This CDR3 comprises 13 residues. The CDR3 region has the DNA TGTGCCAGCAGTTACCGCGAGGGAAACACCATATATTTT. Translated, it gives CASSYREGNTIYF.

Only one count was recorded for this clone. The V call is TRBV19, the J call TRBJ1-1; 9 nucleotides align to TRBD1. CDR1 LNHDA and CDR2 SQIVND come from the germline V gene (reference sequence). The CDR3 is 15 amino acids. V gave up 3 bases and J gave up 6 bases; unmatched junction bases: 8. CDR3 DNA: TGTGCCAGTAGTATCACAGGGGGCGGGAGCGCTGAAGCTTTCTTT. This translates into CASSITGGGSAEAFF.

V gene TRBV28 combines with J gene TRBJ1-2; 9 nucleotides line up with TRBD1. Trimming at V came to 7 bases and at J to 3 bases, leaving 6 bases not matched to a gene. The CDR3 runs 14 residues. Germline V gene data show CDR1 as MDHEN and CDR2 as SYDVKM. CDR3 bases: TGTGCCAGCATCGCACAGGGGGCACACTATGGCTACACCTTC. It encodes CASIAQGAHYGYTF.

CDR3 region: CASSSHGAGAAKNIQYF. The CDR3 DNA reads as TGTGCCAGCAGCTCACACGGGGCGGGAGCAGCCAAAAACATTCAGTACTTC. The chain links TRBV5-4 to TRBJ2-4; the match to TRBD2 covers 7 bases. The CDR3 contains 17 residues. In germline, CDR1 is SGHNT, CDR2 YYREEE (reference sequence). V dropped 3 bases and J dropped 0; count of bases not matched to a gene: 9.

V is TRBV12-3 or TRBV12-4 and J is TRBJ1-2; a weak D match, TRBD1 (6 bases). CDR3 length: 13 amino acids. The V end lost 5 bases, the J end lost 6 bases, and 13 bases lay between the germline ends. CDR3 DNA sequence: TGTGCCAGCAGTCTAAACAGGGAAGATGGCTACACCTTC. Residues: CASSLNREDGYTF.

This sequence joins TRBV10-3 and TRBJ2-1; TRBD2 aligns across 7 bases. The CDR3 consists of 14 residues. J gave up 4 bases and V 3 bases, and 3 bases lay outside the gene matches. Germline CDR1 and CDR2: ENHRY and SYGVKD. CDR3 amino acids: CAISDGREYNEQFF. In nucleotides, the CDR3 is TGTGCCATCAGTGATGGGAGGGAGTACAATGAGCAGTTCTTC.

This sequence joins TRBV5-6 and TRBJ2-5; no definite D call. The CDR3 spans 14 residues. The germline CDR1 and CDR2 sequences are SGHDT and YYEEEE. Trimming stripped 0 bases from V and 5 bases from J, with 11 bases between. For the CDR3, the DNA is TGTGCCAGCAGCTTGGAGCCAGGTGTGGAGACCCAGTACTTC. Its translation: CASSLEPGVETQYF.

The CDR3 here is CATSDVTPTLAGVFSYNEQFF. The CDR3 coding sequence is TGTGCCACCAGTGACGTCACCCCGACCCTAGCGGGAGTTTTCTCCTACAATGAGCAGTTCTTC. V gene TRBV24-1 combines with J gene TRBJ2-1; TRBD2 aligns across 10 bases. The CDR3 is made up of 21 amino acids. The germline V gene encodes CDR1 KGHDR and CDR2 SFDVKD. The V segment lost 4 bases and the J segment 0 bases; nucleotides outside the gene matches: 17.

This clone has just one count. The junction shows a germline mismatch at one end, possibly a read error. The chain combines TRBV20-1 with TRBJ1-4; 8 bases map to TRBD1. Germline V lookup: CDR1 DFQATT, CDR2 SNEGSKA (reference sequence). The CDR3 extends over 14 amino acids. The CDR3 protein is CSASPDRGREKLLF. CDR3 coding DNA: TGCAGTGCTAGTCCCGACAGGGGACGGGAAAAACTGCTTTTT.

The chain carries TRBV7-3 and TRBJ1-6, with D possibly TRBD1 on 5 matching bases. The V end was cut by 5 bases, the J end by 6 bases, with 11 bases between. CDR1 is SGHTA and CDR2 is FQGTGA in the germline V gene. The CDR3 has 14 amino acids. In nucleotides, the CDR3 is TGTGCCAGCAGCCTCGCAGGGCTTAATTCACCCCTCCACTTT. Its protein is CASSLAGLNSPLHF.

V and J are TRBV6-2 or TRBV6-3 and TRBJ2-7; D is undetermined. Germline assignment: CDR1 MNHEY and CDR2 SVGEGT. This CDR3 contains 12 residues. Trimming shortened V by 2 bases and J by 6 bases, and 8 bases separated the two germline ends. In nucleotides, the CDR3 is TGTGCCAGCAGTTACCGGGTAAGCGAGCAGTACTTC. Amino acids: CASSYRVSEQYF.

The chain employs TRBV7-9 and TRBJ2-1, with 10 bases fitting TRBD2. This CDR3 is 17 amino acids long. J lost 9 bases, V lost 4 bases, and 15 bases had no gene match. Germline CDR1 and CDR2: SEHNR and FQNEAQ (reference sequence). The chain's CDR3 is CASSSTQKREGRSEQFF. DNA for the CDR3: TGTGCCAGCAGCTCAACACAGAAGCGGGAGGGCCGAAGTGAGCAGTTCTTC.

The V call is TRBV3-1 (or the pseudogene TRBV3-2), the J call TRBJ2-3; 12 bases align to TRBD2. The J segment lost 4 bases and the V segment lost 6 bases, leaving 8 bases of the junction unmatched. The germline V gene has CDR1 LGHDT and CDR2 YNNKEL (reference sequence). The CDR3 is made up of 16 amino acids. This CDR3 reads CASSRLAGVVADTQYF. CDR3 sequence (DNA): TGTGCCAGCAGTCGACTAGCGGGAGTTGTTGCAGATACGCAGTATTTT.

The J gene is TRBJ2-6, the V gene TRBV21-1; the D segment call TRBD1 is taken from the table without a DNA check. TRBV21-1 is a documented pseudogene. The length of the CDR3 is 19 residues. The CDR3 region has the DNA TGTGCCAGCAGCAATTCCTCACCGGGACAGGGCTCTGGGGCCAACGTCCTGACTTTC. Translating it yields CASSNSSPGQGSGANVLTF.